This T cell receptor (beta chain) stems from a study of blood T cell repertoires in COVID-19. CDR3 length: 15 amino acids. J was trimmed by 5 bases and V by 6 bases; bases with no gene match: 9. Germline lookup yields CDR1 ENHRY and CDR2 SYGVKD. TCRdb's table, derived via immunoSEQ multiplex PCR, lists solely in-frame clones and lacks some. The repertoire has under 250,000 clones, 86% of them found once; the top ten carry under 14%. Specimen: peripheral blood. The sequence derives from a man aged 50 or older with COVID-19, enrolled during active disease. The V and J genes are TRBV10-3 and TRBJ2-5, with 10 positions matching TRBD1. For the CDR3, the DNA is TGTGCCATCAGGGGTCCGGGACAGGGGATGGAGACCCAGTACTTC. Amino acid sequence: CAIRGPGQGMETQYF.